This entry features one TCR beta chain sequence. The target antigen is unknown. Germline CDR1 is SEHNR and CDR2 is FQNEAQ (reference sequence). Losses at the gene ends were 5 bases for V and 7 bases for J; bases not matched to a gene: 5. The length of the CDR3 is 13 residues. The data were taken from a study of beta chain features in type 1 diabetes. Overall study context: There were approximately 100,000,000 sorted cells examined across all samples.

Stem cell-like memory, regulatory, central memory and naive CD4+ cells were sorted via CD45RO/CCR7/CD25/CD127/CD95/CD27. Purities in excess of 95% were seen in all sorted populations. The study reverse transcribed the entire isolated RNA, so it sequenced expressed TCRB transcripts. Measured with immunoSEQ multiplex PCR; TCRdb has only the in-frame clones, and not every one. This repertoire shows some 40,000 clones, around 48% found once; its top ten account for 0.72%. Broader study findings: The cDNA sequencing approach could over-represent high-TCR-expressing cells.

The TCR was taken from a woman aged 18-35 years in good health. What was sequenced was central memory CD4+ T cells from blood. V gene TRBV7-9 combines with J gene TRBJ2-1; TRBD1 agrees at 7 bases. CDR3 in DNA: TGTGCCAGCAGCCGGACAGGTACAAATGAGCAGTTCTTC. Encoded protein: CASSRTGTNEQFF.